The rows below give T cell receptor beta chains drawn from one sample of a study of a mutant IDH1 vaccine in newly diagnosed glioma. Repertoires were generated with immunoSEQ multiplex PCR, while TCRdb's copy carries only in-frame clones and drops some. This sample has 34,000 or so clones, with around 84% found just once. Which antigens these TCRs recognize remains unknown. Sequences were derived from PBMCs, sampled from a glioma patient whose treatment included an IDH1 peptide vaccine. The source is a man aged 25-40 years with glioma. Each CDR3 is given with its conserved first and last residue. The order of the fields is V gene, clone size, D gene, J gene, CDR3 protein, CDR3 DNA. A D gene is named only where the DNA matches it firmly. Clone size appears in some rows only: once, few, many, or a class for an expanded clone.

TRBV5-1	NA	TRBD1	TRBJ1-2	CASSLGDRAYGYTF	TGCGCCAGCAGCTTGGGAGACAGGGCCTATGGCTACACCTTC
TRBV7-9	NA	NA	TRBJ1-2	CASSERGSYGYTF	TGTGCCAGCAGCGAGAGGGGTAGCTATGGCTACACCTTC
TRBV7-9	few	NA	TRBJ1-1	CASSFGQLEAFF	TGTGCCAGCAGCTTCGGACAACTCGAAGCTTTCTTT
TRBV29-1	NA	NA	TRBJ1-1	CSGGEPPEAFF	TGCAGCGGGGGTGAGCCTCCTGAAGCTTTCTTT
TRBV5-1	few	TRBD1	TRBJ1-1	CASSLGQGAADTEAFF	TGCGCCAGCAGCTTGGGACAGGGGGCGGCGGACACTGAAGCTTTCTTT
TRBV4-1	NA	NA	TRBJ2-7	CASSQSQPSSYEQYF	TGCGCCAGCAGCCAATCACAGCCGAGCTCCTACGAGCAGTACTTC
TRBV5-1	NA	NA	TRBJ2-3	CASSLSPTSRTDTQYF	TGCGCCAGCAGCTTGTCCCCGACTTCCCGCACAGATACGCAGTATTTT
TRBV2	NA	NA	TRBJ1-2	CASSLEGRNYGYTF	TGTGCCAGCAGTCTCGAGGGCCGAAACTATGGCTACACCTTC
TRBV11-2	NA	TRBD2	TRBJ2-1	CTSGRAYNEQFF	TGTACGAGCGGGAGGGCCTACAATGAGCAGTTCTTC
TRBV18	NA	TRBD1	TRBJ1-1	CASSPEGAGTEAFF	TGTGCCAGCTCACCAGAGGGGGCTGGGACTGAAGCTTTCTTT
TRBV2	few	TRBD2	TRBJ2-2	CASKLTSGSPGELFF	TGTGCCAGCAAGTTGACTAGCGGGAGTCCCGGGGAGCTGTTTTTT